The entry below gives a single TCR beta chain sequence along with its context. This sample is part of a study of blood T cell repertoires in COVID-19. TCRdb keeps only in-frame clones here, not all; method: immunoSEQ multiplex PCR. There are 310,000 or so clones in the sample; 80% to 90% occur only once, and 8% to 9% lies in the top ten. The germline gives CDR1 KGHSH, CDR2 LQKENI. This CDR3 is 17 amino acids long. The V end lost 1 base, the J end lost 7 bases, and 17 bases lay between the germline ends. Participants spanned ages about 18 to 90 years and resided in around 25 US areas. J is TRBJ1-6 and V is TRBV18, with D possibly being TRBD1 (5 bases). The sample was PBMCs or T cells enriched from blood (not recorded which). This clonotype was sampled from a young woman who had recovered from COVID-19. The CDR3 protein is CASSPRTTRGRNSPLHF. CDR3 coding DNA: TGTGCCAGCTCACCACGGACCACGCGGGGACGAAATTCACCCCTCCACTTT.